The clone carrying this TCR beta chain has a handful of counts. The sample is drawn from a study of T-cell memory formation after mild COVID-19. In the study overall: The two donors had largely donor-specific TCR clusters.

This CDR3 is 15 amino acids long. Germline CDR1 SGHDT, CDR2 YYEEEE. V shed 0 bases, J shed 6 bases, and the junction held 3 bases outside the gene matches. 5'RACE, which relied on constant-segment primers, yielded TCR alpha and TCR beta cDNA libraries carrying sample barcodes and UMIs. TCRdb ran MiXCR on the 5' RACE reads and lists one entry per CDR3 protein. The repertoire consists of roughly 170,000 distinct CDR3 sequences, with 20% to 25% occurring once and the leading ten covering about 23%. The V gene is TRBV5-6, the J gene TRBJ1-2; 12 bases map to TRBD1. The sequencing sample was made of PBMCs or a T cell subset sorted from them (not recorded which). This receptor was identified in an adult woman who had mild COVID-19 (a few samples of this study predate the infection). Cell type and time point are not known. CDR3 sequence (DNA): TGTGCCAGCAGCTTGGGGGACAGGGGGCGGAATGGCTACACCTTC. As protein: CASSLGDRGRNGYTF.